Presented here are 22 T cell receptor beta chains from one specimen sequenced in a study of blood T cell repertoires in COVID-19. Data came from immunoSEQ multiplex PCR; TCRdb stores just in-frame clones and leaves some out. The repertoire has about 220,000 clones, around 83% of them found once; the top ten carry approximately 5.2%. The sample taken for sequencing was peripheral blood. These receptors were obtained from a woman in her seventies with COVID-19, enrolled during active disease.

In this sample, this clone turned up a few times. The chain carries TRBV18 and TRBJ1-2; D unclear. V lost 2 bases, J lost 8 bases, and 15 bases lay in between. The CDR3 has 14 amino acids. Germline V CDR1 and CDR2: KGHSH, LQKENI. CDR3 nucleotide sequence: TGTGCCAGCTCACCAAATGCCATGGACTCAGGCTACACCTTC. This gives the protein CASSPNAMDSGYTF.

This clone showed up just a few times. The rearrangement uses TRBV30 and TRBJ1-1, with D possibly matching TRBD1 (6 bases). V was clipped by 4 bases and J by 1 base, with 10 bases between them. This CDR3 has 13 amino acids. The germline V gene encodes CDR1 GTSNPN and CDR2 SVGIG (reference sequence). The CDR3 DNA is TGTGCCTGGACGGGACATAAGAACACTGAAGCTTTCTTT. Residues: CAWTGHKNTEAFF.

The V and J genes are TRBV19 and TRBJ1-5; 7 nucleotides align to TRBD1. CDR1 is LNHDA, CDR2 SQIVND, per germline (reference sequence). V was pared by 7 bases and J by 7 bases, with 7 bases of the junction left unmatched. The CDR3 is 13 amino acids. As DNA, the CDR3 is TGTGCCAGTAAAGTGGGACAGCACCAGCCCCAGCATTTT. Its protein product is CASKVGQHQPQHF.

V usage is TRBV30 and J usage is TRBJ1-3; 9 bases are shared with TRBD1. The CDR3 totals 15 residues. Trimming cost V 1 base and J 2 bases; bases outside gene matches: 3. Per the germline V gene, CDR1 is GTSNPN and CDR2 is SVGIG (reference sequence). The CDR3 nucleotides read TGTGCCTGGAGTGGAGGGACAGGGACTGGAAACACCATATATTTT. It yields the protein CAWSGGTGTGNTIYF.

The chain is built from TRBV7-9 and TRBJ1-1, with TRBD1 identical over 7 bases. The CDR3 totals 15 residues. CDR1 is SEHNR, CDR2 FQNEAQ, per germline (reference sequence). Trimming removed 5 bases from V and 3 bases from J; junction bases left unmatched: 9. The CDR3 DNA is TGTGCCAGCAGCCTAATCACAGGGGTTCACACTGAAGCTTTCTTT. Translated: CASSLITGVHTEAFF.

The rearrangement links TRBV5-1 to TRBJ2-7; perhaps TRBD1 as D (6 bases). Trimming left V 2 bases short and J 7 bases short, with 19 bases between. Per germline, CDR1 SGHRS and CDR2 YFSETQ. This CDR3 spans 15 amino acids. The CDR3 spells CASSLPDSQLGEQYF. The CDR3 region has the DNA TGCGCCAGCAGCTTACCGGACAGTCAACTCGGGGAGCAGTACTTC.

The V call is TRBV9, the J call TRBJ2-7, with D maybe TRBD1 (7 bases). The CDR3 has 14 residues. Trimming stripped 3 bases from V and 3 bases from J, with 13 bases between. CDR1 is SGDLS and CDR2 is YYNGEE in the germline V gene. The CDR3 DNA reads TGTGCCAGCAGCGGGGGGGACAGCATCTACGAGCAGTACTTC. It is translated as CASSGGDSIYEQYF.

This sequence joins TRBV5-8 and TRBJ2-1; the D gene is possibly TRBD2 (6 bases). Trimming left V 7 bases short and J 2 bases short, with 13 bases between. Looked up from germline, CDR1 is SGHTS and CDR2 is YDEGEE. This CDR3 has 14 amino acids. The CDR3 DNA reads TGTGCCAGCGTGCCGGGACTCACCTACAATGAGCAGTTCTTC. It encodes CASVPGLTYNEQFF.

The J gene is TRBJ1-2, the V gene TRBV7-2; TRBD1 agrees at 7 bases. CDR1 and CDR2 (germline): SGHTA, FQGNSA. Trimming cost V 5 bases and J 8 bases; bases outside gene matches: 11. The CDR3 is made up of 14 amino acids. For the CDR3, the DNA is TGTGCCAGCAGCACGACAGGGACTTACTTAGGCTACACCTTC. It yields the protein CASSTTGTYLGYTF. Full variable domain (remainder filled in from reference TRBV7-2 and TRBJ1-2): GAGVSQSPSNKVTEKGKDVELRCDPISGHTALYWYRQSLGQGLEFLIYFQGNSAPDKSGLPSDRFSAERTGGSVSTLTIQRTQQEDSAVYLCASSTTGTYLGYTFGSGTRLTVV.

The V and J genes are TRBV19 and TRBJ1-2, with 11 bases aligning to TRBD1. Germline V gene lookup returns CDR1 LNHDA and CDR2 SQIVND (reference sequence). The CDR3 is 14 amino acids. Trimming took 10 bases from V and 7 from J; bases not matched to a gene: 11. DNA for the CDR3: TGTGCCACTTCCACCGGGACAGGGGGAAGTGGCTACACCTTC. Translated, it gives CATSTGTGGSGYTF. Drawing the rest from reference TRBV19 and TRBJ1-2, the complete variable domain is DGGITQSPKYLFRKEGQNVTLSCEQNLNHDAMYWYRQDPGQGLRLIYYSQIVNDFQKGDIAEGYSVSREKKESFPLTVTSAQKNPTAFYLCATSTGTGGSGYTFGSGTRLTVV.

This chain uses TRBV11-2 with TRBJ2-1; tentatively, D is TRBD2 (5 bases). The CDR3 loop spans 13 amino acids. In germline, CDR1 is SGHAT, CDR2 FQNNGV. V was pared by 5 bases and J by 9 bases, with 14 bases between. The CDR3 nucleotides are TGTGCCAGCAGCCCCGAGGAGGCGGTTGAGCAGTTCTTC. The encoded protein is CASSPEEAVEQFF.

This clone was counted a single time. The chain has TRBV30 and TRBJ1-2, with TRBD1 identical over 8 bases. V lost 2 bases, J lost 4 bases, and 9 bases stayed unmatched. This CDR3 is built from 15 residues. CDR1 and CDR2 (germline): GTSNPN, SVGIG (reference sequence). This CDR3 reads CAWSSQGARIYGYTF. The CDR3, as DNA: TGTGCCTGGAGTTCGCAGGGGGCGCGAATCTATGGCTACACCTTC.

This clone was found a few times. The gene calls are TRBV10-3 and TRBJ2-7; 14 bases fit TRBD2. V dropped 3 bases and J dropped 4; count of bases not matched to a gene: 2. This CDR3 comprises 15 residues. Germline CDR1 ENHRY, CDR2 SYGVKD. The CDR3 nucleotides are TGTGCCATCAGTGAAGGGACTAGCGGGAGTTACGAGCAGTACTTC. This translates into CAISEGTSGSYEQYF.

Comments on this clone: One end of the junction does not line up with germline, which may come from a read error. J is TRBJ2-3 and V is TRBV30; maybe TRBD2 (6 bases). Germline CDR1 GTSNPN, CDR2 SVGIG (reference sequence). The CDR3 runs to 12 residues. The CDR3 sequence is CAWSPRDFLRSF. The CDR3 coding sequence is TGTGCCTGGAGTCCCCGGGACTTCCTCCGGTCTTTT.

V is TRBV5-4 and J is TRBJ2-1; D remains unclear. Looked up from germline, CDR1 is SGHNT and CDR2 is YYREEE (reference sequence). V was cut by 5 bases and J by 2 bases, with 14 bases left in between. CDR3 length: 15 residues. In DNA form, the CDR3 reads TGTGCCAGCAGGCATGGCGGCTCTACCTACAATGAGCAGTTCTTC. It specifies CASRHGGSTYNEQFF.

The CDR3 here is CASSLIPAGTQAKNIQYF. The CDR3 DNA follows: TGTGCCAGCAGCCTTATCCCTGCGGGGACTCAAGCCAAAAACATTCAGTACTTC. The chain employs TRBV7-2 and TRBJ2-4; D is possibly TRBD2 (6 bases). This CDR3 is 18 amino acids long. V gave up 5 bases and J gave up 0 bases, with 20 bases separating them. The germline V gene encodes CDR1 SGHTA and CDR2 FQGNSA. Supplemented by reference TRBV7-2 and TRBJ2-4, the full variable domain reads GAGVSQSPSNKVTEKGKDVELRCDPISGHTALYWYRQSLGQGLEFLIYFQGNSAPDKSGLPSDRFSAERTGGSVSTLTIQRTQQEDSAVYLCASSLIPAGTQAKNIQYFGAGTRLSVL.

CDR3 DNA: TGTGCCAGCAGTAGACAGGGTAATGAGCAGTTCTTC. This sequence encodes CASSRQGNEQFF. V usage is TRBV11-3 and J usage is TRBJ2-1; 7 bases match TRBD1. The CDR3 length is 12 residues. Germline V gene data show CDR1 as SGHNT and CDR2 as YENEEA. Losses at the gene ends were 6 bases for V and 7 bases for J; bases not matched to a gene: 3.

This CDR3 is CASSLDALGGGHSPLHF. The CDR3 bases are TGTGCCAGCAGCTTGGACGCATTGGGTGGAGGGCATTCACCCCTCCACTTT. J is TRBJ1-6 and V is TRBV5-6; D is uncertain. CDR3 length: 17 residues. Germline assignment: CDR1 SGHDT and CDR2 YYEEEE. Trimming cost V 0 bases and J 8 bases, with 18 bases left between them.

This chain connects TRBV19 to TRBJ1-2, with D possibly matching TRBD1 (6 bases). The germline V gene encodes CDR1 LNHDA and CDR2 SQIVND (reference sequence). The CDR3 runs 14 residues. V shed 6 bases and J shed 8 bases, with 19 bases lying between them. DNA of the CDR3: TGTGCCAGTAGCATGGGGGCCTGGGAAGGAGGCTACACCTTC. Translation: CASSMGAWEGGYTF. Looking up the rest from reference TRBV19 and TRBJ1-2 gives the full variable domain: DGGITQSPKYLFRKEGQNVTLSCEQNLNHDAMYWYRQDPGQGLRLIYYSQIVNDFQKGDIAEGYSVSREKKESFPLTVTSAQKNPTAFYLCASSMGAWEGGYTFGSGTRLTVV.

In this sample, this clone turned up many times. This sequence joins TRBV7-8 and TRBJ2-2; D is unclear. There are 14 residues in the CDR3. Germline CDR1 SGHVS, CDR2 FQNEAQ. Trimming removed 5 bases from V and 2 bases from J, with 9 bases in between. As DNA, the CDR3 is TGTGCCAGCAGCCCCCGGGTCAACACCGGGGAGCTGTTTTTT. It is translated as CASSPRVNTGELFF.

This clone has only one observation. The rearrangement joins TRBV5-6 to TRBJ2-7, with 8 bases that match TRBD1. The CDR3 extends over 16 amino acids. J was trimmed by 2 bases and V by 4 bases; bases with no gene match: 11. The germline V gene encodes CDR1 SGHDT and CDR2 YYEEEE. CDR3: CASSIFRDRTTYEQYF. The DNA for the CDR3 is TGTGCCAGCAGCATCTTCCGGGACAGGACTACCTACGAGCAGTACTTC.

This chain joins TRBV28 and TRBJ1-1; the D is unclear. The CDR3 is 14 amino acids. CDR1 MDHEN and CDR2 SYDVKM come from the germline V gene. With 5 bases removed from V and 3 bases from J, the gap between germline ends came to 13 bases. The CDR3 reads CASSPIREDTEAFF. The DNA for the CDR3 is TGTGCCAGCAGTCCCATAAGGGAGGACACTGAAGCTTTCTTT.